This is a list of T cell receptor beta chains from one sample in a study of T cell clones after liver transplantation. The protocol was immunoSEQ multiplex PCR, while the TCRdb copy is restricted to in-frame clones and leaves out a portion. This table holds nearly 15,000 clones, around 90% found once. Sequencing was performed on CD8+ T cells from blood, taken before liver transplant. These receptors were collected from a human donor who received a liver transplant. Both conserved end residues are part of each CDR3. A D gene is named only where the DNA matches it firmly. A row's size may be missing; if present it is once, few, many or a size class.

>TRBJ2-5|-|TRBV10-3|TRBD1
TGTGCCATCAGCCGGACAGGGAACCAAGAGACCCAGTACTTC
CAISRTGNQETQYF
>TRBJ2-1|-|TRBV6-1|-
TGTGCCAGCAGTGAAGCGTGGCAGGTTCTCTACAATGAGCAGTTCTTC
CASSEAWQVLYNEQFF
>TRBJ2-4|-|TRBV6-5|TRBD2
TGTGCCAGCAGGGGGACTAGGGACATTCAGTACTTC
CASRGTRDIQYF
>TRBJ2-7|-|TRBV6-5|-
TGTGCCAGCAGTTACTCGAAAGGGGCCAATTCCTACGAGCAGTACTTC
CASSYSKGANSYEQYF
>TRBJ2-5|-|TRBV27|-
TGTGCCAGCAGTTTATTCAGGGAAGAGACCCAGTACTTC
CASSLFREETQYF
>TRBJ1-3|-|TRBV28|-
TGTGCCAGCAGTTTATCCGGCAACACCATATATTTT
CASSLSGNTIYF
>TRBJ2-1|-|TRBV5-1|TRBD2
TGCGCCAGCAGCATAACTAGCGGCTCAGGAGAGCAGTTCTTC
CASSITSGSGEQFF
>TRBJ2-3|-|TRBV2|-
TGTGCCAGCACCCCAGGGGGGACAGTGGCTTTCGATACGCAGTATTTT
CASTPGGTVAFDTQYF
>TRBJ1-4|-|TRBV27|TRBD1
TGTGCCAGCAGTTTAAGGGACAGGCCTAATGAAAAACTGTTTTTT
CASSLRDRPNEKLFF
>TRBJ2-3|once|TRBV5-4|TRBD2
TGTGCCAGCAGCCCACAGCGGGGAAGCACAGATACGCAGTATTTT
CASSPQRGSTDTQYF
>TRBJ2-7|-|TRBV5-6|TRBD2
TGTGCCAGCAGCGACCTAGCGGGACCTTCTTACGAGCAGTACTTC
CASSDLAGPSYEQYF
>TRBJ2-7|-|TRBV10-1|-
TGCGCCAGCAGTGAGTCCGTAAGCGGAGCCTACGAGCAGTACTTC
CASSESVSGAYEQYF
>TRBJ2-1|-|TRBV28|TRBD1
TGTGCCAGCAGTGCGAGGGACAGCTACAATGAGCAGTTCTTC
CASSARDSYNEQFF
>TRBJ2-1|once|TRBV7-6|TRBD2
TGTGCCAGCAGGCCCAGTGGAGGACTAGAGGTTAATGAGCAGTTCTTC
CASRPSGGLEVNEQFF
>TRBJ2-7|-|TRBV4-2|-
TGTGCCAGCAGCCAAGAAGGGGGGTACGAGCAGTACTTC
CASSQEGGYEQYF
>TRBJ2-2|-|TRBV6-5|-
TGTGCCAGCAGTTACTCGCCGGGAGTTCCCGGGGAGCTGTTTTTT
CASSYSPGVPGELFF
>TRBJ2-7|-|TRBV6-5|-
TGTGCCAGCAGTTACGCCGTCTACGAGCAGTACTTC
CASSYAVYEQYF
>TRBJ2-7|-|TRBV7-9|TRBD1
TGTGCCAGCAGCTTAGGAGGACAGGGGGCCTACGAGCAGTACTTC
CASSLGGQGAYEQYF
>TRBJ2-5|-|TRBV18|-
TGTGCCAGCTCACCACCTAAAGGGCAACAAGAGACCCAGTACTTC
CASSPPKGQQETQYF
>TRBJ2-1|-|TRBV27|-
TGTGCCAGCAGAGGGGGTAGCTCCTACAATGAGCAGTTCTTC
CASRGGSSYNEQFF
>TRBJ2-7|large|TRBV7-9|-
TGTGCCAGCAGCCCACCCACAGGGTCCTACGAGCAGTACTTC
CASSPPTGSYEQYF
>TRBJ2-7|large|TRBV5-4|-
TGTGCCAGCAGCTCTCAGTATGGGGAGCAGTACTTC
CASSSQYGEQYF
>TRBJ2-7|-|TRBV27|TRBD2
TGTGCCAGCAGTCCTACCCCGTGGACTAGCGTGTCCTACGAGCAGTACTTC
CASSPTPWTSVSYEQYF
>TRBJ1-5|-|TRBV30|-
TGTGCCTGGACCCCGGGGGGTAATCAGCCCCAGCATTTT
CAWTPGGNQPQHF
>TRBJ1-1|-|TRBV30|TRBD1
TGTGCCTACGACAGAGACAGGGCAGCATACGTGAACACTGAAGCTTTCTTT
CAYDRDRAAYVNTEAFF
>TRBJ2-2|-|TRBV23-1|-
TGCGCCAGCAGTCAATCTACCGGAGTAACCGGGGAGCTGTTTTTT
CASSQSTGVTGELFF
>TRBJ2-7|-|TRBV27|-
TGTGCCAGCAGTTTATTCTCCGGGGCGGGGTGGGAGCAGTACTTC
CASSLFSGAGWEQYF
>TRBJ1-2|-|TRBV27|-
TGTGCCAGCAGTTTATCGATCCCGGGACGGCTCTATGGCTACACCTTC
CASSLSIPGRLYGYTF
>TRBJ2-5|-|TRBV4-2|TRBD2
TGTGCCAGCAGCCCAAATCGGGCTAGCGGACAAGAGACCCAGTACTTC
CASSPNRASGQETQYF
>TRBJ2-7|-|TRBV21-1|-
TGTGCCAGCGAATTGGACAGGGAGGGATTCGAAGCCTACGAGCAGTACTTC
CASELDREGFEAYEQYF
>TRBJ1-4|-|TRBV5-1|TRBD1
TGCGCCAGCAGCGGGGGGGACAGCACCATTTTT
CASSGGDSTIF
>TRBJ2-7|-|TRBV6-1|TRBD1
TGTGCCAGCAGTGGGGGACAGGGGGTGGTATACGAGCAGTACTTC
CASSGGQGVVYEQYF
>TRBJ2-3|once|TRBV25-1|-
TGTGCCAGCAGTGAATGGGGCCAAGAATCCACAGATACGCAGTATTTT
CASSEWGQESTDTQYF
>TRBJ2-1|-|TRBV5-4|-
TGTGCCAGCAGCTCAGGGACAGAGCAGTTCTTC
CASSSGTEQFF
>TRBJ2-2|-|TRBV7-7|-
TGTGCTAGCAGCTTACTAAACGGGATTAACACCGGGGAGCTGTTTTTT
CASSLLNGINTGELFF
>TRBJ1-4|-|TRBV7-2|-
TGTGCCAGCAGCCCGCTTCGGGGCCGGTCTAATGAAAAACTGTTTTTT
CASSPLRGRSNEKLFF
>TRBJ2-1|-|TRBV6-6|-
TGTGCCAGCAGCCGGGGAGTTGGGGCCTACAATGAGCAGTTCTTC
CASSRGVGAYNEQFF
>TRBJ2-1|-|TRBV9|-
TGTGCCAGCAGCGTCCTACGGGGAGGTGAGCAGTTCTTC
CASSVLRGGEQFF
>TRBJ2-1|-|TRBV19|TRBD1
TGTGCCAGTAGTATACGGGACAGGGGGCCCCTCCAGTTCTTC
CASSIRDRGPLQFF
>TRBJ2-5|-|TRBV7-9|TRBD2
TGTGCCAGCAGCCGTACTAGCGGGAGAGTAGAGACCCAGTACTTC
CASSRTSGRVETQYF
>TRBJ1-3|-|TRBV27|-
TGTGCCAGCAAAGAAGCAGGGGATGCGGTTGGAAACACCATATATTTT
CASKEAGDAVGNTIYF
>TRBJ2-7|-|TRBV6-1|TRBD1
TGTGCCAGCAGTGAGACAGGGTGGTTGTACGAGCAGTACTTC
CASSETGWLYEQYF
>TRBJ2-1|-|TRBV5-4|-
TGTGCCAGCAGCTTAGCGCCGAGCTCCTACAATGAGCAGTTCTTC
CASSLAPSSYNEQFF
>TRBJ2-3|-|TRBV4-1|TRBD2
TGCGCCAGCAGCCGGTTAGGTGGGACTAGGAGCACAGATACGCAGTATTTT
CASSRLGGTRSTDTQYF
>TRBJ2-3|-|TRBV13|-
TGTGCCATCCGCATCCGGCACGGAAGTAGCACAGATACGCAGTATTTT
CAIRIRHGSSTDTQYF
>TRBJ2-7|-|TRBV29-1|TRBD2
TGCAGCGCCTCCGGGACTAAGACCTACGAGCAGTACTTC
CSASGTKTYEQYF
>TRBJ2-3|-|TRBV9|TRBD1
TGTGCCAGCAGCCCCAGAGGCGACAGGGCAGCAGATACGCAGTATTTT
CASSPRGDRAADTQYF
>TRBJ1-4|-|TRBV9|-
TGTGCCAGCAGCGCCAGGGGCGGAGAAAAACTGTTTTTT
CASSARGGEKLFF
>TRBJ1-1|-|TRBV19|TRBD1
TGTGCCAGTAGTATTTTGGAGGGGGCAAACACTGAAGCTTTCTTT
CASSILEGANTEAFF
>TRBJ2-3|-|TRBV7-3|TRBD2
TGTGCCAGCAGCAGGACTAGCGGGAGATCAGATACGCAGTATTTT
CASSRTSGRSDTQYF
>TRBJ1-1|once|TRBV27|-
TGTGCCAGCAGTTTAAGGGATCCAAGGACTGAAGCTTTCTTT
CASSLRDPRTEAFF
>TRBJ2-1|-|TRBV27|-
TGTGCCAGCAGTTTGAGGCAGGGCGCCAATGAGCAGTTCTTC
CASSLRQGANEQFF
>TRBJ2-7|-|TRBV7-6|TRBD1
TGTGCCAGCAGACCCGGACAGGGGGCCTACGAGCAGTACTTC
CASRPGQGAYEQYF
>TRBJ2-7|-|TRBV30|TRBD1
TGTGCCTGCGGACAGGGGTACTCCTACGAGCAGTACTTC
CACGQGYSYEQYF
>TRBJ2-7|-|TRBV15|TRBD2
TGTGCCACCAGCAGAGCCCCTGGGACTAGCGGAACCTACGAGCAGTACTTC
CATSRAPGTSGTYEQYF
>TRBJ1-1|-|TRBV29-1|TRBD1
TGCAGCGTTGGCAGAGGGACAGGGAACACTGAAGCTTTCTTT
CSVGRGTGNTEAFF
>TRBJ2-7|-|TRBV5-6|-
TGTGCCAGCAGCCCCGGGGTAACCTACGAGCAGTACTTC
CASSPGVTYEQYF
>TRBJ2-3|-|TRBV9|TRBD2
TGTGCCAGCAGCGTAGCGGGACTAGGCGCAGATACGCAGTATTTT
CASSVAGLGADTQYF
>TRBJ2-6|-|TRBV10-2|-
TGCGCCAGCAGTATGGGTCAGAGCTCTGGGGCCAACGTCCTGACTTTC
CASSMGQSSGANVLTF
>TRBJ2-1|-|TRBV6-1|TRBD2
TGTGCCAGCAGTCCCTCGCGACTAGCTGGAAATGAGCAGTTCTTC
CASSPSRLAGNEQFF